Presented here are 20 T cell receptor beta chains from one specimen sequenced in a study of T-cell memory formation after mild COVID-19. TCRdb ran MiXCR on the 5' RACE reads and lists one entry per CDR3 protein. The sample shows roughly 200,000 distinct CDR3 sequences, 16% of them seen only once. Sequencing used PBMCs or a T cell subset sorted from them (not recorded which). The source of these receptors is an adult woman who had mild COVID-19 (a few samples of this study predate the infection). Cell type and time point are not known.

The chain recombines TRBV6-5 with TRBJ2-4; D is perhaps TRBD2 (6 bases). The CDR3 spans 14 residues. V was trimmed by 0 bases and J by 8 bases, leaving 11 bases between them. CDR1 is MNHEY and CDR2 is SVGAGI in the germline V gene. This CDR3 is CASSYSWGGDIQYF. The DNA for the CDR3 is TGTGCCAGCAGTTACTCTTGGGGCGGGGACATTCAGTACTTC.

V and J are TRBV29-1 and TRBJ2-1; a weak D match, TRBD2 (6 bases). Trimming took 0 bases from V and 4 from J, leaving 19 bases between them. Germline CDR1 and CDR2: SQVTM and ANQGSEA. This CDR3 comprises 17 residues. In nucleotides, the CDR3 is TGCAGCGTTGAAGATTCATCAGGAGGGAAAAGGTACAATGAGCAGTTCTTC. Its translation is CSVEDSSGGKRYNEQFF.

This clonotype was counted only a few times. V and J are TRBV20-1 and TRBJ2-7, with D hard to call. The CDR3 is 12 amino acids. Germline assignment: CDR1 DFQATT and CDR2 SNEGSKA (reference sequence). Trimming pared 7 bases from V and 0 bases from J, leaving 10 bases between. CDR3 in DNA: TGCAGTGGGGGTTCGTCCTCCTACGAGCAGTACTTC. This codes for CSGGSSSYEQYF.

This rearrangement joins TRBV12-3 or TRBV12-4 to TRBJ1-1; D is perhaps TRBD1 (5 bases). The V end was cut by 4 bases, the J end by 4 bases, with 16 bases between. The CDR3 sequence is 15 residues long. The CDR3 DNA follows: TGTGCCAGCAGTTCCCCACCCAAGGGGCGCACTGAAGCTTTCTTT. It yields the protein CASSSPPKGRTEAFF.

The chain carries TRBV18 and TRBJ1-1, with 9 bases lining up with TRBD1. Germline V gene sequence: CDR1 KGHSH, CDR2 LQKENI. Germline trimming cut 5 bases from V and 1 base from J; bases unmatched to any gene: 5. CDR3 length: 15 residues. The CDR3 reads CASSLVGQGNTEAFF. DNA of the CDR3: TGTGCCAGCTCATTGGTGGGACAGGGGAACACTGAAGCTTTCTTT.

This clonotype was found a few times. This rearrangement joins TRBV5-1 to TRBJ2-5, with D unresolved. This CDR3 is 13 amino acids long. Trimming shortened V by 7 bases and J by 1 base, and 11 bases separated the two germline ends. Germline V gene sequence: CDR1 SGHRS, CDR2 YFSETQ. CDR3 sequence (DNA): TGCGCCAGCCGCCCCGGGCTCCAAGAGACCCAGTACTTC. It specifies CASRPGLQETQYF.

This clonotype was found a few times. CDR3 protein: CASRASEMNTGELFF. The CDR3 DNA sequence: TGTGCCAGCAGGGCCTCTGAGATGAACACCGGGGAGCTGTTTTTT. The chain combines TRBV6-5 with TRBJ2-2; no reliable D call. Deletions cut 6 bases from V and 1 base from J, with 12 bases between. Germline values: CDR1 MNHEY, CDR2 SVGAGI. The CDR3 length is 15 residues.

This clonotype has more than one count but fewer than ten. This chain links TRBV2 with TRBJ2-2; D gene uncertain. Germline V gene sequence: CDR1 SNHLY, CDR2 FYNNEI. The CDR3 consists of 14 residues. V was pared by 7 bases and J by 1 base, with 10 bases between. The CDR3 DNA reads as TGTGCCAGCACAAGGACCCGGAACACCGGGGAGCTGTTTTTT. Amino acid sequence: CASTRTRNTGELFF.

The chain is built from TRBV7-9 and TRBJ2-3, with D perhaps given as TRBD1 or TRBD2 (6 bases each). Trimming left V 5 bases short and J 4 bases short, with 16 bases between. CDR3 length: 15 residues. In germline, CDR1 is SEHNR, CDR2 FQNEAQ (reference sequence). CDR3 in DNA: TGTGCCAGCAGCATCGGGGGCCGAAGATCAGATACGCAGTATTTT. Amino acids: CASSIGGRRSDTQYF. Full variable domain (rest looked up from reference TRBV7-9 and TRBJ2-3): DTGVSQNPRHKITKRGQNVTFRCDPISEHNRLYWYRQTLGQGPEFLTYFQNEAQLEKSRLLSDRFSAERPKGSFSTLEIQRTEQGDSAMYLCASSIGGRRSDTQYFGPGTRLTVL.

This clonotype appeared a few times. The chain has TRBV6-1 and TRBJ2-1; D is possibly TRBD1 or TRBD2 (6 bases each). Germline assignment: CDR1 MNHNS and CDR2 SASEGT. Trimming took off 5 bases at V and 2 bases at J, with 16 bases between the two ends. The CDR3 has 16 amino acids. Written as DNA, the CDR3 is TGTGCCAGCAGTTTGCGGGACATCAAACCCTACAATGAGCAGTTCTTC. This gives the protein CASSLRDIKPYNEQFF.

This clonotype was seen a few times. CDR3 loop: CASSFKREQFF. The DNA for the CDR3 is TGTGCCAGTAGTTTCAAGCGGGAGCAGTTCTTC. The chain is built from TRBV19 and TRBJ2-1, with D possibly matching TRBD2 (5 bases). V was shortened by 5 bases and J by 10 bases, with 9 bases between the two germline ends. This CDR3 is built from 11 residues. Germline loops: CDR1 LNHDA, CDR2 SQIVND (reference sequence).

This chain joins TRBV7-9 and TRBJ2-7; 8 nucleotides match TRBD1. This CDR3 is 15 amino acids long. Trimming at V came to 5 bases and at J to 5 bases, leaving 11 bases not matched to a gene. Germline CDR1 SEHNR, CDR2 FQNEAQ (reference sequence). This CDR3 reads CASSHIRQGTDEQYF. The CDR3 DNA reads TGTGCCAGCAGCCACATAAGACAGGGGACAGACGAGCAGTACTTC. The full variable domain, with the rest looked up from reference TRBV7-9 and TRBJ2-7, is DTGVSQNPRHKITKRGQNVTFRCDPISEHNRLYWYRQTLGQGPEFLTYFQNEAQLEKSRLLSDRFSAERPKGSFSTLEIQRTEQGDSAMYLCASSHIRQGTDEQYFGPGTRLTVT.

This clonotype was picked up many times. The chain joins TRBV30 to TRBJ2-7; D could derive from TRBD1 or TRBD2 (5 bases each). The germline CDR1 and CDR2 sequences are GTSNPN and SVGIG (reference sequence). The ends were cut back, 5 bases at V and 0 bases at J, with 17 bases in the middle. The CDR3 runs 15 residues. This CDR3 is CAWSLGVQSSYEQYF. The DNA of the CDR3 is TGTGCCTGGTCCCTGGGGGTCCAGAGCTCCTACGAGCAGTACTTC.

This clonotype has more than one count but fewer than ten. The V gene is TRBV12-3 or TRBV12-4, the J gene TRBJ2-2, with 12 bases identical to TRBD2. With V trimmed by 6 bases and J by 3 bases, 8 bases remained unmatched. The CDR3 runs 17 residues. The CDR3 is CASSPTGLAGHTGELFF. The CDR3 DNA sequence: TGTGCCAGCAGCCCGACCGGACTAGCGGGGCACACCGGGGAGCTGTTTTTT.

This clonotype turned up a few times. The chain recombines TRBV12-3 or TRBV12-4 with TRBJ2-7; 8 nucleotides align to TRBD1. With 7 bases clipped from V and 7 bases from J, the junction kept 9 bases outside the gene matches. This CDR3 has 13 residues. The CDR3: CASNDRGSGEQYF. CDR3 nucleotide sequence: TGTGCCAGCAATGACAGGGGATCGGGGGAGCAGTACTTC.

This clonotype has a handful of counts. V usage is TRBV5-1 and J usage is TRBJ2-5, with D perhaps TRBD1 (5 bases). There are 13 residues in the CDR3. V was clipped by 5 bases and J by 5 bases, with 13 bases between them. Germline V CDR1 and CDR2: SGHRS, YFSETQ. The chain's CDR3 is CASRKAGWETQYF. CDR3 nucleotides: TGCGCCAGCAGGAAGGCAGGGTGGGAGACCCAGTACTTC.

This clonotype was picked up a small number of times. The V call is TRBV11-3, the J call TRBJ2-5; either TRBD1 or TRBD2 may fit D (6 bases each). V dropped 4 bases and J dropped 2 bases, with 14 bases sitting between them. CDR3 size: 15 residues. CDR1 is SGHNT and CDR2 is YENEEA in the germline V gene. The CDR3 nucleotides are TGTGCCAGCAGCTGGGGTCGGGGGCCACAAGAGACCCAGTACTTC. The encoded protein is CASSWGRGPQETQYF. Full variable domain (missing parts from reference TRBV11-3 and TRBJ2-5): EAGVVQSPRYKIIEKKQPVAFWCNPISGHNTLYWYLQNLGQGPELLIRYENEEAVDDSQLPKDRFSAERLKGVDSTLKIQPAELGDSAVYLCASSWGRGPQETQYFGPGTRLLVL.

The J gene is TRBJ1-5, the V gene TRBV27; D not resolved. CDR3 length equals 16 residues. The germline V gene encodes CDR1 MNHEY and CDR2 SMNVEV (reference sequence). The V end was cut by 6 bases, the J end by 1 base, with 16 bases between. DNA for the CDR3: TGTGCCAGCAGCAAACTAACGGTCGGAAGCAATCAGCCCCAGCATTTT. This encodes CASSKLTVGSNQPQHF.

This chain links TRBV3-1 with TRBJ2-5, with 9 nucleotides matching TRBD2. CDR3 size: 16 residues. Germline V gene lookup returns CDR1 LGHDT and CDR2 YNNKEL (reference sequence). The ends lost 4 bases at V and 2 bases at J; junction bases unmatched: 8. CDR3 loop: CASSLPAGGFQETQYF. The CDR3 bases are TGTGCCAGCAGCCTCCCAGCGGGGGGTTTTCAAGAGACCCAGTACTTC.

For the CDR3, the DNA is TGTGCCAGCAGCTTACTAGGGCGAAGAGATACGCAGTATTTT. Its translation is CASSLLGRRDTQYF. The chain is built from TRBV7-9 and TRBJ2-3, with D unresolved. V was cut by 2 bases and J by 5 bases, with 11 bases left in between. CDR1 is SEHNR and CDR2 is FQNEAQ in the germline V gene (reference sequence). There are 14 residues in the CDR3.